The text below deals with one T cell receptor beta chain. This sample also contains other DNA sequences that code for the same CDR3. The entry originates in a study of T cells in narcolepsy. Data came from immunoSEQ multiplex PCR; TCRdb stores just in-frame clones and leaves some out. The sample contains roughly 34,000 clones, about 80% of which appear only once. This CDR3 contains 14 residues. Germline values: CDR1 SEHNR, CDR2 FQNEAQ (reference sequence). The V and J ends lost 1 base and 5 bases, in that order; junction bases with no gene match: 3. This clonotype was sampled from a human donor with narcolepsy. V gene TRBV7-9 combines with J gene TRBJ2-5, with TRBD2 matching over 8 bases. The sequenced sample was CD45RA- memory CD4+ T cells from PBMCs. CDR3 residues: CASSLGSGGETQYF. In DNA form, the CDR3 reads TGTGCCAGCAGCTTAGGGAGCGGGGGTGAGACCCAGTACTTC.